These 30 T cell receptor beta chains came from one sample sequenced in a study of Tregs in tolerant kidney transplant recipients. Profiled with immunoSEQ multiplex PCR; TCRdb holds only in-frame clones, not every one. The table shows 50,000 to 80,000 clones, with approximately 98% occurring only once. This specimen consisted of Tregs from blood, obtained before the transplant. These receptors all come from a human donor who received a combined kidney and bone marrow transplant.

This rearrangement joins TRBV14 to TRBJ2-7; no firm D call. The germline gives CDR1 SGHDN, CDR2 FVKESK. This CDR3 has 11 amino acids. Trimming left V 3 bases short and J 8 bases short, with 8 bases between. CDR3 protein: CASSQSEKQYF. The CDR3 DNA follows: TGTGCCAGCAGCCAGTCGGAGAAGCAGTACTTC.

The chain carries TRBV2 and TRBJ2-7, with 8 bases lining up with TRBD1. Germline lookup yields CDR1 SNHLY and CDR2 FYNNEI. Losses at the gene ends were 7 bases for V and 5 bases for J; bases not matched to a gene: 10. The CDR3 runs to 14 residues. The CDR3 DNA follows: TGTGCCAGCACCTTAAGAAGACAGGGGAACGAGCAGTACTTC. Translated, it gives CASTLRRQGNEQYF.

J is TRBJ1-5 and V is TRBV5-5; 9 bases agree with TRBD1. With 2 bases clipped from V and 5 bases from J, the junction kept 8 bases outside the gene matches. The CDR3 consists of 16 residues. Germline CDR1 and CDR2: SGHKS and YYEKEE (reference sequence). CDR3 DNA sequence: TGTGCCAGCAGCTTTTATTACGGACAGGGGCATCAGCCCCAGCATTTT. This sequence encodes CASSFYYGQGHQPQHF.

The rearrangement links TRBV5-1 to TRBJ1-2; D not resolved. Germline assignment: CDR1 SGHRS and CDR2 YFSETQ. This CDR3 is 16 amino acids long. V was shortened by 0 bases and J by 6 bases, with 18 bases between the two germline ends. The CDR3 region is CASSLEVSGALDGYTF. For the CDR3, the DNA is TGCGCCAGCAGCTTGGAGGTATCGGGAGCCCTTGATGGCTACACCTTC.

The gene calls are TRBV4-3 and TRBJ1-1; D is ambiguous. Germline assignment: CDR1 LGHNA and CDR2 YSLEER. Trimming removed 1 base from V and 5 bases from J, with 17 bases in between. The CDR3 consists of 16 residues. CDR3 nucleotide sequence: TGCGCCAGCAGCCAAGTCCCCTCTTATATGGAGACTGAAGCTTTCTTT. This translates into CASSQVPSYMETEAFF.

The V gene is TRBV18, the J gene TRBJ1-6; D ambiguous. Germline CDR1 and CDR2: KGHSH and LQKENI. The CDR3 has 16 residues. Trimming left V 2 bases short and J 5 bases short, with 13 bases between. CDR3 protein: CASSPVGRGNNSPLHF. The CDR3 region has the DNA TGTGCCAGCTCACCAGTGGGCAGAGGGAATAATTCACCCCTCCACTTT.

This clone was found a few times. The gene calls are TRBV5-6 and TRBJ1-2, with no clear D. The CDR3 runs to 11 residues. Looked up from germline, CDR1 is SGHDT and CDR2 is YYEEEE. Between the trimmed V and J ends, which lost 2 bases and 6 bases, there was a span of 5 bases. The CDR3 is CASSFGNGYTF. The CDR3 DNA is TGTGCCAGCAGCTTCGGGAATGGCTACACCTTC.

Here the CDR3 DNA reads TGTGCCAGCAGCTTAGTTCGACTAGCGGGGGGGTCGTACAATGAGCAGTTCTTC. It is translated as CASSLVRLAGGSYNEQFF. The chain employs TRBV7-2 and TRBJ2-1; 14 bases map to TRBD2. Germline trimming cut 1 base from V and 4 bases from J; bases unmatched to any gene: 6. The germline V gene has CDR1 SGHTA and CDR2 FQGNSA. The CDR3 is 18 amino acids.

The chain is built from TRBV10-3 and TRBJ2-7; weak D call: TRBD1 (6 bases). Germline V gene data show CDR1 as ENHRY and CDR2 as SYGVKD. The CDR3 runs 15 residues. Trimming shortened V by 8 bases and J by 0 bases, and 17 bases separated the two germline ends. In DNA, the CDR3 is TGTGCCATCGGACCCGGGACACCTCTCTCCTACGAGCAGTACTTC. Residues: CAIGPGTPLSYEQYF.

This sequence joins TRBV6-1 and TRBJ2-7, with D tentatively TRBD1 (5 bases). CDR1 is MNHNS and CDR2 is SASEGT in the germline V gene. The V gene lost 4 bases and the J gene lost 1 base, with 11 bases spanning the gap. This CDR3 region has 14 residues. The CDR3 protein is CASSADRSSYEQYF. The CDR3 DNA is TGTGCCAGCAGTGCAGACAGATCATCCTACGAGCAGTACTTC.

The rearrangement joins TRBV7-3 to TRBJ2-2, with 9 bases aligning to TRBD2. Trimming removed 5 bases from V and 2 bases from J; junction bases left unmatched: 6. Germline CDR1 reads SGHTA; CDR2 reads FQGTGA. CDR3 length: 16 amino acids. The DNA of the CDR3 is TGTGCCAGCAGCCTGTACGGGACTAGCAACACCGGGGAGCTGTTTTTT. It codes for CASSLYGTSNTGELFF. The complete variable domain, with remaining parts taken from reference TRBV7-3 and TRBJ2-2, reads GAGVSQTPSNKVTEKGKYVELRCDPISGHTALYWYRQSLGQGPEFLIYFQGTGAADDSGLPNDRFFAVRPEGSVSTLKIQRTERGDSAVYLCASSLYGTSNTGELFFGEGSRLTVL.

The CDR3 nucleotides read TGCGCCAGCAGCCGAGGGACCTACGAGCAGTACTTC. It yields the protein CASSRGTYEQYF. J is TRBJ2-7 and V is TRBV5-1, with TRBD2 as a possible D gene (5 bases). Between the trimmed V and J ends, which lost 4 bases and 2 bases, there was a span of 7 bases. Germline V gives CDR1 SGHRS, CDR2 YFSETQ. The CDR3 length is 12 residues.

The chain has TRBV6-6 and TRBJ1-6; D is undetermined. Germline assignment: CDR1 MNHNY and CDR2 SVGAGI (reference sequence). V lost 2 bases to trimming and J lost 10 bases, with 18 bases between them. This CDR3 comprises 16 residues. The CDR3 spells CASSYALGSEGSPLHF. As DNA, the CDR3 is TGTGCCAGCAGTTACGCTCTAGGGTCGGAGGGATCACCCCTCCACTTT.

V gene TRBV5-1 combines with J gene TRBJ1-6; the match to TRBD1 covers 8 bases. The CDR3 is made up of 13 amino acids. Germline CDR1 and CDR2: SGHRS and YFSETQ. J gave up 7 bases and V 9 bases, and 6 bases lay outside the gene matches. CDR3 DNA: TGCGCCACTAAGGGACAGGCCAATTCACCCCTCCACTTT. Residues: CATKGQANSPLHF.

The genes are TRBV7-2 and TRBJ2-6; D possibly corresponds to TRBD1 (6 bases). This CDR3 has 18 residues. Trimming took off 3 bases at V and 0 bases at J, with 15 bases between the two ends. In germline, CDR1 is SGHTA, CDR2 FQGNSA. The CDR3 DNA sequence: TGTGCCAGCAGCTTTAAGTCCGGGACAAGCTCTGGGGCCAACGTCCTGACTTTC. This translates into CASSFKSGTSSGANVLTF.

The CDR3 reads CAISVRGGGHLDYEQYF. CDR3 nucleotides: TGTGCCATCAGTGTTAGGGGGGGCGGTCACCTCGACTACGAGCAGTACTTC. This sequence joins TRBV10-3 and TRBJ2-7; weak D call: TRBD2 (7 bases). Trimming removed 4 bases from V and 3 bases from J, with 22 bases in between. The CDR3 extends over 17 amino acids. Germline V gene data show CDR1 as ENHRY and CDR2 as SYGVKD.

CDR3: CAGGQGLYGYTF. The CDR3 DNA sequence: TGTGCCGGAGGACAGGGGCTTTATGGCTACACCTTC. This chain joins TRBV28 and TRBJ1-2; TRBD1 matches at 9 bases. Germline CDR1 and CDR2: MDHEN and SYDVKM. The CDR3 extends over 12 amino acids. Trimming at V came to 11 bases and at J to 5 bases, leaving 6 bases not matched to a gene.

In DNA, the CDR3 is TGTGCCAGCAGCCCCCTAGCTTACGGGGCCAACGTCCTGACTTTC. Encoded protein: CASSPLAYGANVLTF. The rearrangement uses TRBV7-3 and TRBJ2-6; the D gene is possibly TRBD2 (5 bases). Trimming removed 5 bases at V and 4 bases at J, with 12 bases between. There are 15 residues in the CDR3. Germline CDR1 reads SGHTA; CDR2 reads FQGTGA. Using reference TRBV7-3 and TRBJ2-6 for the parts outside the CDR3, the full variable domain is GAGVSQTPSNKVTEKGKYVELRCDPISGHTALYWYRQSLGQGPEFLIYFQGTGAADDSGLPNDRFFAVRPEGSVSTLKIQRTERGDSAVYLCASSPLAYGANVLTFGAGSRLTVL.

The V call is TRBV14, the J call TRBJ2-1, with D hard to call. CDR1 is SGHDN and CDR2 is FVKESK in the germline V gene. The CDR3 is 13 amino acids. V was clipped by 3 bases and J by 0 bases, with 3 bases between them. CDR3 amino acids: CASSHFSYNEQFF. For the CDR3, the DNA is TGTGCCAGCAGCCACTTCTCCTACAATGAGCAGTTCTTC.

The chain combines TRBV19 with TRBJ2-5; TRBD1 aligns across 9 bases. V gave up 4 bases and J gave up 5 bases; unmatched junction bases: 8. The germline V gene has CDR1 LNHDA and CDR2 SQIVND (reference sequence). The CDR3 consists of 15 residues. CDR3 loop: CASSTGTGFGETQYF. In DNA form, the CDR3 reads TGTGCCAGTAGTACAGGGACAGGGTTTGGGGAGACCCAGTACTTC.

The genes are TRBV11-3 and TRBJ2-5, with 10 bases fitting TRBD2. The CDR3 is 18 amino acids. V dropped 3 bases and J dropped 0; count of bases not matched to a gene: 10. From germline, CDR1 is SGHNT and CDR2 YENEEA. In nucleotides, the CDR3 is TGTGCCAGCAGCTTGGGGTCCGGGACTAGCGCTTACCAAGAGACCCAGTACTTC. Its translation is CASSLGSGTSAYQETQYF.

The chain couples TRBV4-2 to TRBJ2-1; 10 bases line up with TRBD2. Germline V gene lookup returns CDR1 LGHNA and CDR2 YNFKEQ. CDR3 length equals 21 residues. After removal of 0 bases from V and 8 bases from J, the junction contained 22 bases not matched to a gene. The CDR3: CASSQDLLGLAGVISLHEQFF. Here the CDR3 DNA reads TGTGCCAGCAGCCAAGATCTCTTGGGTCTAGCGGGAGTAATTTCCCTCCATGAGCAGTTCTTC.

V usage is TRBV6-6 and J usage is TRBJ2-7, with TRBD2 as a possible D gene (5 bases). The CDR3 is 13 amino acids. Deletions cut 2 bases from V and 3 bases from J, with 8 bases between. The germline V gene encodes CDR1 MNHNY and CDR2 SVGAGI (reference sequence). This CDR3 reads CASSYTSFYEQYF. For the CDR3, the DNA is TGTGCCAGCAGTTACACTAGTTTCTACGAGCAGTACTTC.

This chain joins TRBV11-2 and TRBJ2-7; D possibly corresponds to TRBD1 (6 bases). CDR1 is SGHAT, CDR2 FQNNGV, per germline. V shed 5 bases and J shed 7 bases, with 15 bases lying between them. There are 13 residues in the CDR3. The CDR3, as DNA: TGTGCCAGCAGCGCCACAGGGCCTGGAGAGCAGTACTTC. Residues: CASSATGPGEQYF.

This clone has only one observation. This chain links TRBV7-3 with TRBJ2-1; the D gene is possibly TRBD2 (6 bases). There are 15 residues in the CDR3. Germline V CDR1 and CDR2: SGHTA, FQGTGA. V lost 2 bases and J lost 7, with 15 bases in between. DNA of the CDR3: TGTGCCAGCAGCTTATTAGCGGACGTCTTTAATGAGCAGTTCTTC. This gives the protein CASSLLADVFNEQFF.

V gene TRBV7-5 combines with J gene TRBJ2-7; the D segment call TRBD2 is taken from the table without a DNA check. TRBV7-5 is a documented pseudogene. CDR3 length: 18 residues. CDR3 region: CVRSLPGFRGGFSYEQYF. DNA for the CDR3: TGTGTCAGAAGCTTACCCGGCTTCCGGGGGGGTTTCTCCTACGAGCAGTACTTC.

This rearrangement joins TRBV6-6 to TRBJ2-7; 11 bases line up with TRBD2. Germline trimming cut 6 bases from V and 7 bases from J; bases unmatched to any gene: 5. This CDR3 is built from 13 residues. Germline lookup yields CDR1 MNHNY and CDR2 SVGAGI (reference sequence). The CDR3: CASRPSGGPEQYF. The CDR3 DNA reads TGTGCCAGCAGGCCTAGCGGGGGGCCGGAGCAGTACTTC.

The rearrangement joins TRBV5-6 to TRBJ2-3, with 9 positions matching TRBD1. CDR1 is SGHDT and CDR2 is YYEEEE in the germline V gene. V lost 2 bases and J lost 4; bases outside the gene matches: 8. CDR3 length equals 16 residues. CDR3 protein: CASSFSWTGVADTQYF. DNA of the CDR3: TGTGCCAGCAGCTTTAGCTGGACAGGGGTTGCAGATACGCAGTATTTT.

The V call is TRBV7-9, the J call TRBJ1-1; possible D gene TRBD1, 5 bases. Trimming stripped 1 base from V and 9 bases from J, with 9 bases between. Per the germline V gene, CDR1 is SEHNR and CDR2 is FQNEAQ (reference sequence). The CDR3 totals 12 residues. Written as DNA, the CDR3 is TGTGCCAGCAGCTTAGTAGGGGCGCAAGCTTTCTTT. Translation gives CASSLVGAQAFF. Looking up the rest from reference TRBV7-9 and TRBJ1-1 gives the full variable domain: DTGVSQNPRHKITKRGQNVTFRCDPISEHNRLYWYRQTLGQGPEFLTYFQNEAQLEKSRLLSDRFSAERPKGSFSTLEIQRTEQGDSAMYLCASSLVGAQAFFGQGTRLTVV.

The chain is built from TRBV7-8 and TRBJ2-5; D is possibly TRBD2 (6 bases). Germline CDR1 and CDR2: SGHVS and FQNEAQ. Trimming cost V 5 bases and J 1 base, with 11 bases left between them. The CDR3 has 14 amino acids. In DNA, the CDR3 is TGTGCCAGCAGCGCCGGGAGTTTCCAAGAGACCCAGTACTTC. The encoded protein is CASSAGSFQETQYF.